Included here is one T cell receptor beta chain sequence, with context. The source of the sample is a study of blood T cell repertoires in COVID-19. Trimming took 5 bases from V and 3 from J; bases not matched to a gene: 6. CDR3 length equals 15 residues. Germline lookup yields CDR1 SGHTA and CDR2 FQGNSA. Profiling relied on immunoSEQ multiplex PCR, and the TCRdb table lists in-frame clones only, not all of them. Here the sample spans approximately 62,000 clones, roughly four fifths being singletons. The sequencing input was peripheral blood. This chain uses TRBV7-2 with TRBJ1-1; 10 bases align to TRBD1. The TCR sequence derives from a woman between 50 and 59 years old with active or convalescent COVID-19. DNA of the CDR3: TGTGCCAGCAGCCAGACAGGGGGCGCCTACACTGAAGCTTTCTTT. Amino acid sequence: CASSQTGGAYTEAFF.